Listed here are 21 T cell receptor beta chains from one sample, sequenced in a study of early T cells in non-severe SARS-CoV-2 infection. TCRdb ran MiXCR on the 5' RACE reads and lists one entry per CDR3 protein. The table records tens of thousands of distinct CDR3 sequences, approximately 11% of them present only once. Specimen: whole blood. Source of these receptors: an adult who was a healthcare worker with PCR-confirmed SARS-CoV-2 infection or an uninfected control (not recorded which).

With regard to this clonotype: A much larger clone differs by one base, so this may be a read error. The CDR3 ends on some other residue instead of the conserved phenylalanine or tryptophan, so this is likely a read error. The gene calls are TRBV20-1 and TRBJ2-5, with 7 bases matching TRBD2. Germline loops: CDR1 DFQATT, CDR2 SNEGSKA (reference sequence). Trimming cost V 5 bases and J 1 base; bases outside gene matches: 4. The CDR3 sequence is 13 residues long. CDR3 coding DNA: TGCAGTGCTGGTCTAGCGGCCCAAGAGACCCAGTACCTC. Its translation is CSAGLAAQETQYL.

This clonotype was detected only a few times. The chain couples TRBV25-1 to TRBJ1-1, with D unresolved. The CDR3 runs to 13 residues. Germline loops: CDR1 MGHDK, CDR2 SYGVNS. V was trimmed by 4 bases and J by 5 bases, leaving 11 bases between them. The CDR3 sequence is CASSVYMGTEAFF. CDR3 DNA sequence: TGTGCCAGCAGTGTCTACATGGGGACTGAAGCTTTCTTT.

The V and J genes are TRBV18 and TRBJ1-5; TRBD1 might be the D (6 bases). CDR3 length equals 16 residues. Germline V CDR1 and CDR2: KGHSH, LQKENI. Trimming stripped 3 bases from V and 1 base from J, with 13 bases between. CDR3 nucleotides: TGTGCCAGCTCACCCGCGCAACAGGGAAGCAATCAGCCCCAGCATTTT. This codes for CASSPAQQGSNQPQHF.

The chain combines TRBV5-1 with TRBJ1-6; D remains unclear. The CDR3 covers 14 residues. Between the trimmed V and J ends, which lost 4 bases and 5 bases, there was a span of 10 bases. Germline V CDR1 and CDR2: SGHRS, YFSETQ. The CDR3 DNA reads as TGCGCCAGCAGCGAGGGAGGGAATAATTCACCCCTCCACTTT. Its protein product is CASSEGGNNSPLHF.

Many counts were recorded for this clonotype. This chain uses TRBV11-2 with TRBJ2-2, with D unresolved. From germline, CDR1 is SGHAT and CDR2 FQNNGV. Trimming removed 6 bases from V and 7 bases from J, with 18 bases in between. The CDR3 has 15 amino acids. CDR3 loop: CASRPPPGEDGELFF. CDR3 nucleotides: TGTGCCAGCAGACCCCCCCCCGGTGAGGACGGGGAGCTGTTTTTT.

The J gene is TRBJ1-1, the V gene TRBV7-8; perhaps TRBD1 as D (5 bases). CDR3 size: 12 residues. The germline CDR1 and CDR2 sequences are SGHVS and FQNEAQ. V was trimmed by 4 bases and J by 11 bases, leaving 14 bases between them. In DNA form, the CDR3 reads TGTGCCAGCAGCTACGTTGGGGGTGGTGCTTTCTTT. It translates to CASSYVGGGAFF.

This clonotype was counted a few times. The genes are TRBV20-1 and TRBJ2-5, with 13 bases identical to TRBD2. This CDR3 has 15 amino acids. Per the germline V gene, CDR1 is DFQATT and CDR2 is SNEGSKA (reference sequence). V dropped 6 bases and J dropped 4; count of bases not matched to a gene: 8. CDR3 sequence: CSAQGLAGSGETQYF. The CDR3 DNA is TGCAGTGCCCAGGGACTAGCGGGGTCCGGAGAGACCCAGTACTTC.

The chain uses TRBV10-3 and TRBJ1-4; no definite D call. Germline lookup yields CDR1 ENHRY and CDR2 SYGVKD. The V end was cut by 10 bases, the J end by 3 bases, with 9 bases between. The CDR3 spans 12 residues. The CDR3 spells CATSTPNEKLFF. DNA of the CDR3: TGTGCCACCTCAACACCTAATGAAAAACTGTTTTTT.

This clonotype was counted many times. The gene calls are TRBV9 and TRBJ2-2, with D maybe TRBD2 (5 bases). The CDR3 extends over 13 amino acids. V was pared by 4 bases and J by 6 bases, with 10 bases between. Germline V gene lookup returns CDR1 SGDLS and CDR2 YYNGEE. CDR3 sequence (DNA): TGTGCCAGCAGCCCAAGGAGGTCCGGGGAGCTGTTTTTT. Protein product: CASSPRRSGELFF.

This clonotype has a count of ten or more. The J gene is TRBJ1-4, the V gene TRBV11-2, with D perhaps matching TRBD1 (5 bases). The V gene's germline CDR1 is SGHAT and CDR2 FQNNGV. CDR3 length: 17 amino acids. Trimming removed 3 bases at V and 7 bases at J, with 21 bases between. The CDR3 region is CASSFDLPLTGGEKLFF. In DNA form, the CDR3 reads TGTGCCAGCAGCTTCGACTTACCGCTAACAGGAGGTGAAAAACTGTTTTTT.

The chain has TRBV20-1 and TRBJ2-5; either TRBD1 or TRBD2 may supply D (5 bases each). The CDR3 spans 12 residues. Looked up from germline, CDR1 is DFQATT and CDR2 is SNEGSKA (reference sequence). V gave up 6 bases and J gave up 5 bases, with 13 bases separating them. CDR3 amino acids: CSAATWGETQYF. DNA for the CDR3: TGCAGTGCGGCGACTTGGGGGGAGACCCAGTACTTC.

The chain couples TRBV2 to TRBJ2-3; 8 bases are shared with TRBD1. The CDR3 has 12 amino acids. Per the germline V gene, CDR1 is SNHLY and CDR2 is FYNNEI. V lost 8 bases to trimming and J lost 6 bases; unmatched junction nucleotides: 4. The CDR3, as DNA: TGTGCCAGCCGTGGGACAGGCGATACGCAGTATTTT. Translation: CASRGTGDTQYF.

The table lists this clonotype with a few counts. This chain joins TRBV29-1 and TRBJ2-1; TRBD2 agrees at 10 bases. This CDR3 comprises 12 residues. The V gene end was trimmed by 7 bases and the J gene end by 10 bases; junction bases not matched to a gene: 7. CDR1 SQVTM and CDR2 ANQGSEA come from the germline V gene. The CDR3 nucleotides are TGCAGCGGCGCCGGGACTAGCGCCGAGCAGTTCTTC. It codes for CSGAGTSAEQFF.

This clonotype showed up just a few times. V gene TRBV5-4 combines with J gene TRBJ2-1; D remains ambiguous. Germline CDR1 reads SGHNT; CDR2 reads YYREEE (reference sequence). This CDR3 is 16 amino acids long. The germline V and J ends were trimmed by 0 bases and 0 bases, with 10 bases remaining between them. Here the CDR3 DNA reads TGTGCCAGCAGCTTGGGCCCAACGGACTCCTACAATGAGCAGTTCTTC. It yields the protein CASSLGPTDSYNEQFF.

This clonotype was observed a handful of times. The rearrangement uses TRBV20-1 and TRBJ2-7; D call uncertain. The CDR3 totals 11 residues. Germline CDR1 reads DFQATT; CDR2 reads SNEGSKA (reference sequence). Trimming shortened V by 7 bases and J by 2 bases, and 9 bases separated the two germline ends. DNA for the CDR3: TGCAGTGTCCCTGGGACCTACGAGCAGTACTTC. Amino acids: CSVPGTYEQYF.

There are a few counts of this clonotype. The CDR3 DNA sequence: TGTGCCAGCGGTAAGAATCAGCCCCAGCATTTT. This sequence encodes CASGKNQPQHF. The chain has TRBV27 and TRBJ1-5; D remains unclear. The CDR3 runs 11 residues. Deletions cut 8 bases from V and 4 bases from J, with 6 bases between. The germline V gene encodes CDR1 MNHEY and CDR2 SMNVEV (reference sequence).

V is TRBV19 and J is TRBJ2-1; no firm D call. Trimming left V 7 bases short and J 6 bases short, with 16 bases between. This CDR3 comprises 14 residues. Germline CDR1 is LNHDA and CDR2 is SQIVND (reference sequence). CDR3 in DNA: TGTGCCAGTAAAGAAGGGCCAGGCAGCAATGAGCAGTTCTTC. Translating gives CASKEGPGSNEQFF.

This clonotype was detected ten times or more. The V gene is TRBV20-1, the J gene TRBJ2-1, with 11 nucleotides matching TRBD2. Looked up from germline, CDR1 is DFQATT and CDR2 is SNEGSKA (reference sequence). The CDR3 has 17 residues. V gave up 5 bases and J gave up 4 bases; unmatched junction bases: 13. The CDR3 loop reads CSAFDRVGTSGYNEQFF. For the CDR3, the DNA is TGCAGTGCTTTTGACAGGGTAGGGACTAGCGGATACAATGAGCAGTTCTTC.

This clonotype came up a few times. The rearrangement joins TRBV29-1 to TRBJ2-4, with D perhaps matching TRBD2 (5 bases). Looked up from germline, CDR1 is SQVTM and CDR2 is ANQGSEA. The CDR3 runs 14 residues. V was pared by 7 bases and J by 1 base, with 14 bases between. Written as DNA, the CDR3 is TGCAGCGCCCGAGCGGCCGGGGCCAAAAACATTCAGTACTTC. This gives the protein CSARAAGAKNIQYF.

In its sample, this clonotype was seen a few times. The CDR3 nucleotides read TGTGCCAGCAGTGACTCGAAAAATCAGCCCCAGCATTTT. This translates into CASSDSKNQPQHF. V gene TRBV6-4 combines with J gene TRBJ1-5, with D uncertain. Germline CDR1 is MRHNA and CDR2 is SNTAGT. The CDR3 consists of 13 residues. The germline V and J ends were trimmed by 0 bases and 4 bases, with 4 bases remaining between them.

This sequence joins TRBV20-1 and TRBJ2-7; maybe TRBD2 (7 bases). V lost 4 bases and J 2 bases, leaving 15 bases between the germline ends. In germline, CDR1 is DFQATT, CDR2 SNEGSKA (reference sequence). The CDR3 spans 14 residues. The CDR3 loop reads CSATRGGEPYEQYF. The CDR3 DNA follows: TGCAGTGCTACAAGAGGGGGGGAACCCTACGAGCAGTACTTC.